Listed here is a single T cell receptor beta chain. What it binds is not known. The CDR3 is 16 residues long. V lost 0 bases, J lost 4 bases, and 9 bases stayed unmatched. CDR1 is SGDLS, CDR2 YYNGEE, per germline. The data were obtained in a study of OX40 agonist ivuxolimab in advanced cancers. In the study overall: Patients were dosed intravenously with ivuxolimab at 0.01 to 10 mg/kg every 2 weeks. The study's findings and limits: CD4+ and CD8+ blood T cells expanded clonally by week 6 at 0.1 to 3.0 mg/kg.

Sequencing used immunoSEQ multiplex PCR; TCRdb keeps in-frame clones, though not all of them. Among some 58,000 clones listed, about 90% were seen once. This clonotype originated in an adult with an advanced solid tumor such as melanoma, head and neck, liver or kidney cancer. This sample comprised CD4+ or CD8+ T cells sorted from blood, obtained in a trial of the OX40 agonist ivuxolimab. This sequence joins TRBV9 and TRBJ2-7, with TRBD2 identical over 8 bases. The CDR3 region has the DNA TGTGCCAGCAGCGTAGGGGCCGGGACTAGTACTTACGAGCAGTACTTC. It encodes CASSVGAGTSTYEQYF. The full variable domain, its missing parts supplied by reference TRBV9 and TRBJ2-7, is DSGVTQTPKHLITATGQRVTLRCSPRSGDLSVYWYQQSLDQGLQFLIQYYNGEERAKGNILERFSAQQFPDLHSELNLSSLELGDSALYFCASSVGAGTSTYEQYFGPGTRLTVT.